The clone carrying this T cell receptor beta chain showed up many times. Exclusion of patients followed from uncontrolled infection, other autoimmune disease, pregnancy or lactation. CDR1 is SGHTA, CDR2 FQGTGA, per germline. V dropped 5 bases and J dropped 8 bases, with 10 bases sitting between them. This CDR3 spans 13 amino acids. This record comes from a study of T cells in Graves' hyperthyroidism and ophthalmopathy. Amplification yielded TCR beta CDR3 regions, with RNA transcripts as the source. An initial round of RT-PCR targeting the TCR CDR3 relied on the HTBI primer set. TCRdb re-called the multiplex PCR reads through MiXCR, storing one row per CDR3 protein. The repertoire holds 280,000 or so distinct CDR3 sequences, roughly 15% seen once, with more than 30% in the top ten.

The chain carries TRBV7-3 and TRBJ1-6, with D uncertain. This TCR derives from a woman aged 45-60 years with Graves' hyperthyroidism that later progressed to Graves' ophthalmopathy. Material: blood. The CDR3 bases are TGTGCCAGCAGCCCAAGTGGGGATTCACCCCTCCACTTT. Its translation is CASSPSGDSPLHF.